This TCR beta chain is from a study of blood T cells in healthy people across ages. Whole-study context: Capturing about one barcoded beta molecule per two T cells was achieved by template switching. General study results and limits: Diversity figures derived from one million T cells were judged to underestimate the true value. PBMC samples, being unsorted, prevented any conclusive comparison of naive and antigen-experienced cells.

A sample-barcoded 5' primer and a J-beta primer mix were used in a second PCR of roughly 6 to 11 cycles. TCRdb re-derived calls from the 5' RACE reads in MiXCR, one entry per CDR3 protein. The sample consists of approximately 680,000 distinct CDR3 sequences, about 30% of them appearing once. From germline, CDR1 is LNHNV and CDR2 YYDKDF (reference sequence). There are 14 residues in the CDR3. This clonotype was detected only a few times. Its antigen is as yet unknown. Since a much larger clone is just one base distant, this may be a read error. V gene TRBV15 combines with J gene TRBJ2-1; D gene uncertain. The DNA end is a closer match to TRBJ2-7, so the J assignment may be wrong. This sequence was found in a woman aged 80 or over in good health. The material sequenced was blood. CDR3 nucleotides: TGTGCCACCAGCAGAGATCGCTCCTACAATGAGCAGTACTTC. It specifies CATSRDRSYNEQYF.